These 21 T cell receptor beta chains were all obtained from the same sample, sequenced in a study of blood T cell repertoires in COVID-19. Only in-frame clones appear in the TCRdb table, and some are missing; sequencing was by immunoSEQ multiplex PCR. This sample has a few hundred thousand clones, with more than 75% found just once. Sequenced material: peripheral blood. All receptors derive from a human donor in a cohort sampled during active COVID-19.

This chain uses TRBV5-5 with TRBJ2-7, with D possibly being TRBD2 (6 bases). This CDR3 is 15 amino acids long. The germline CDR1 and CDR2 sequences are SGHKS and YYEKEE (reference sequence). The V end was cut by 0 bases, the J end by 5 bases, with 15 bases between. Here the CDR3 reads CASSLGRRVAHEQYF. In DNA, the CDR3 is TGTGCCAGCAGCTTGGGCCGGAGGGTCGCCCACGAGCAGTACTTC.

This clone was picked up one time. The genes are TRBV10-3 and TRBJ2-2; 14 bases fit TRBD2. This CDR3 has 16 residues. The J segment lost 4 bases and the V segment lost 3 bases, leaving 1 base of the junction unmatched. Germline CDR1 reads ENHRY; CDR2 reads SYGVKD. The CDR3 DNA is TGTGCCATCAGTGAAGGACTAGCGGGGGGCACCGGGGAGCTGTTTTTT. Protein: CAISEGLAGGTGELFF.

This chain joins TRBV28 and TRBJ1-2, with D uncertain. The CDR3 has 13 amino acids. Looked up from germline, CDR1 is MDHEN and CDR2 is SYDVKM. V was shortened by 6 bases and J by 4 bases, with 12 bases between the two germline ends. The CDR3 is CASSHDAVYGYTF. The DNA of the CDR3 is TGTGCCAGCAGCCATGATGCGGTCTATGGCTACACCTTC.

The chain is built from TRBV7-9 and TRBJ2-7; 9 positions match TRBD2. J was trimmed by 0 bases and V by 7 bases; bases with no gene match: 10. The CDR3 sequence is 16 residues long. CDR1 is SEHNR, CDR2 FQNEAQ, per germline (reference sequence). DNA of the CDR3: TGTGCCAGCACCGCCATAGCGGGAGCAAACTCCTACGAGCAGTACTTC. Translation: CASTAIAGANSYEQYF.

CDR3: CATSDADFAGGHEQYF. The CDR3 DNA is TGTGCCACCAGTGACGCTGACTTTGCGGGAGGTCACGAGCAGTACTTC. V gene TRBV24-1 combines with J gene TRBJ2-7; 8 positions agree with TRBD2. This CDR3 region has 16 residues. The germline gives CDR1 KGHDR, CDR2 SFDVKD. The ends lost 4 bases at V and 5 bases at J; junction bases unmatched: 12.

The V call is TRBV25-1, the J call TRBJ1-4; 7 bases are shared with TRBD1. Germline V gene sequence: CDR1 MGHDK, CDR2 SYGVNS. The CDR3 runs to 14 residues. With 2 bases clipped from V and 8 bases from J, the junction kept 5 bases outside the gene matches. CDR3 amino acids: CASSEPTGTEKLFF. The CDR3 bases are TGTGCCAGCAGTGAACCGACAGGGACAGAAAAACTGTTTTTT.

About this clone itself: The same CDR3 is also encoded by other DNA sequences in this sample. The rearrangement uses TRBV30 and TRBJ1-5; D is unclear. The CDR3 contains 13 residues. Germline V gene data show CDR1 as GTSNPN and CDR2 as SVGIG (reference sequence). The V end was cut by 0 bases, the J end by 1 base, with 4 bases between. The CDR3 region has the DNA TGTGCCTGGAGTGTACAAAGCAATCAGCCCCAGCATTTT. It codes for CAWSVQSNQPQHF.

V gene TRBV7-8 combines with J gene TRBJ2-7; D might be TRBD2 (5 bases). Germline-derived CDR1 and CDR2 are SGHVS and FQNEAQ. Trimming cost V 5 bases and J 3 bases, with 14 bases left between them. CDR3 size: 14 residues. CDR3 amino acids: CASSVLDSYYEQYF. CDR3 coding DNA: TGTGCCAGCAGCGTCCTGGACTCCTACTACGAGCAGTACTTC.

The rearrangement uses TRBV27 and TRBJ2-1; 10 bases line up with TRBD2. CDR1 is MNHEY, CDR2 SMNVEV, per germline (reference sequence). Trimming at V came to 2 bases and at J to 10 bases, leaving 8 bases not matched to a gene. The length of the CDR3 is 15 residues. This CDR3 is CASSLASGGAGEQFF. In DNA, the CDR3 is TGTGCCAGCAGTTTAGCCAGCGGGGGGGCCGGGGAGCAGTTCTTC.

This rearrangement joins TRBV19 to TRBJ1-2; 7 nucleotides agree with TRBD1. From germline, CDR1 is LNHDA and CDR2 SQIVND (reference sequence). Unmatched junction bases numbered 17, after V lost 7 bases and J lost 3 bases. This CDR3 has 17 amino acids. Here the CDR3 reads CASNTLRRTGWDYGYTF. CDR3 in DNA: TGTGCCAGTAATACTCTTCGCCGGACAGGATGGGACTATGGCTACACCTTC.

The chain has TRBV27 and TRBJ2-7, with 7 bases lining up with TRBD1. V shed 6 bases, J shed 3 bases, and the junction held 11 bases outside the gene matches. Germline CDR1 and CDR2: MNHEY and SMNVEV (reference sequence). The CDR3 has 15 residues. DNA of the CDR3: TGTGCCAGCAGGGCAGGGGGATCGGGGCTCTACGAGCAGTACTTC. Protein product: CASRAGGSGLYEQYF.

The V call is TRBV10-3, the J call TRBJ2-2; 13 nucleotides match TRBD2. The CDR3 has 17 residues. The J segment lost 0 bases and the V segment lost 10 bases, leaving 8 bases of the junction unmatched. Germline assignment: CDR1 ENHRY and CDR2 SYGVKD. CDR3 nucleotide sequence: TGTGCCACCGCGACTAGCGGGGGGCCTTCGAACACCGGGGAGCTGTTTTTT. Protein sequence: CATATSGGPSNTGELFF.

V and J are TRBV3-1 (or the pseudogene TRBV3-2) and TRBJ2-7; TRBD2 matches at 10 bases. V was pared by 2 bases and J by 4 bases, with 14 bases of the junction left unmatched. Germline V CDR1 and CDR2: LGHDT, YNNKEL (reference sequence). This CDR3 has 18 amino acids. CDR3 amino acids: CASSQHPRPLAGVYEQYF. CDR3 DNA sequence: TGTGCCAGCAGCCAACACCCCCGTCCCCTAGCGGGAGTTTACGAGCAGTACTTC.

This rearrangement joins TRBV5-1 to TRBJ1-6; no definite D call. From germline, CDR1 is SGHRS and CDR2 YFSETQ. The CDR3 runs 14 residues. V was shortened by 0 bases and J by 5 bases, with 6 bases between the two germline ends. The DNA of the CDR3 is TGCGCCAGCAGCTTGGACAAGAATAATTCACCCCTCCACTTT. Translating gives CASSLDKNNSPLHF.

V is TRBV14 and J is TRBJ1-2; TRBD1 aligns across 11 bases. The CDR3 is made up of 19 amino acids. Germline-derived CDR1 and CDR2 are SGHDN and FVKESK. Germline trimming cut 4 bases from V and 3 bases from J; bases unmatched to any gene: 16. CDR3 DNA: TGTGCCAGCAGCCCCCGTCGGGACAGGGGGTTCGGTCAGGACTATGGCTACACCTTC. It translates to CASSPRRDRGFGQDYGYTF.

This chain uses TRBV5-4 with TRBJ1-6, with TRBD1 matching 7 bases. The junction had 3 bases not matched to a gene; V was cut back by 4 bases and J by 5 bases. The CDR3 consists of 14 residues. CDR1 is SGHNT, CDR2 YYREEE, per germline (reference sequence). This CDR3 is CASSRQGDNSPLHF. CDR3 bases: TGTGCCAGCAGCCGACAGGGCGATAATTCACCCCTCCACTTT.

This clone has at least ten counts. Additional DNA sequences in this sample encode the identical CDR3. This chain connects TRBV19 to TRBJ1-2, with 7 positions matching TRBD1. J gave up 3 bases and V 4 bases, and 5 bases lay outside the gene matches. In germline, CDR1 is LNHDA, CDR2 SQIVND (reference sequence). The CDR3 covers 14 residues. The CDR3 coding sequence is TGTGCCAGTAGTAGCCGGACAGGTTACTATGGCTACACCTTC. This encodes CASSSRTGYYGYTF.

V is TRBV7-2 and J is TRBJ1-5; D possibly corresponds to TRBD1 (6 bases). The germline V and J ends were trimmed by 5 bases and 6 bases, with 17 bases remaining between them. CDR1 SGHTA and CDR2 FQGNSA come from the germline V gene. This CDR3 is 15 amino acids long. CDR3 coding DNA: TGTGCCAGCAGCCTAGGGGGGGGAGTCGGTCAGCCCCAGCATTTT. It is translated as CASSLGGGVGQPQHF.

This clone was observed a handful of times. This rearrangement joins TRBV5-6 to TRBJ1-1; 8 bases fit TRBD1. Germline lookup yields CDR1 SGHDT and CDR2 YYEEEE. V trimming: 4 bases; J trimming: 10 bases; junction bases outside the gene matches: 6. This CDR3 is 12 amino acids long. CDR3 nucleotide sequence: TGTGCCAGCAGCCCCGGACAGGGAACAGCTTTCTTT. This codes for CASSPGQGTAFF.

V is TRBV7-2 and J is TRBJ1-3, with 7 bases lining up with TRBD1. Trimming removed 4 bases from V and 2 bases from J; junction bases left unmatched: 5. Germline V gene lookup returns CDR1 SGHTA and CDR2 FQGNSA. The CDR3 is made up of 15 amino acids. The CDR3 DNA reads as TGTGCCAGCAGCTCGACAGGGTCAGCTGGAAACACCATATATTTT. It specifies CASSSTGSAGNTIYF.

J is TRBJ2-2 and V is TRBV5-1; TRBD1 matches 8 bases. Germline V gene lookup returns CDR1 SGHRS and CDR2 YFSETQ. The CDR3 sequence is 15 residues long. V gave up 4 bases and J gave up 2 bases; unmatched junction bases: 4. The CDR3 bases are TGCGCCAGCAGCGCGACAGGGGTCAACACCGGGGAGCTGTTTTTT. Translation gives CASSATGVNTGELFF.